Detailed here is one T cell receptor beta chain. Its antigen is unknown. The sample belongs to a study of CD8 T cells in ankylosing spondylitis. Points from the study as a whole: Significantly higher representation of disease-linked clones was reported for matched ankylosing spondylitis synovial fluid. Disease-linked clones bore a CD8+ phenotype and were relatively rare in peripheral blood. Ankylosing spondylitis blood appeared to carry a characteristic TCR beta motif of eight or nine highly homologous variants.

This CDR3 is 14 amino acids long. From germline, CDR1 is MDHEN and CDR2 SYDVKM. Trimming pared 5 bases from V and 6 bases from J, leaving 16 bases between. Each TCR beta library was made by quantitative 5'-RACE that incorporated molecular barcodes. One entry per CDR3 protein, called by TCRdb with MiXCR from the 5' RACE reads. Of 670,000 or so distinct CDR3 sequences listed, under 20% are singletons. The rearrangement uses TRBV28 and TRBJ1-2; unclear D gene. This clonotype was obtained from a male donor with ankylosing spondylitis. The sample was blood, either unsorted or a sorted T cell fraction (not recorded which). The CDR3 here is CASSPPWPGDGYTF. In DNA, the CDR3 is TGTGCCAGCAGTCCCCCTTGGCCGGGCGATGGCTACACCTTC.